The clone carrying this T cell receptor (beta chain) turned up a few times. The target antigen is unknown. The V and J ends lost 5 bases and 7 bases, in that order; junction bases with no gene match: 5. The CDR3 is 14 amino acids. Germline V gene sequence: CDR1 SGHTA, CDR2 FQGNSA. Together with a sample-barcoded 5' primer, a J-beta primer mix was included in a second PCR lasting roughly 6 to 12 cycles. Template switching added a 12-random-nucleotide identifier to every cDNA molecule. TCRdb reprocessed the 5' RACE reads with MiXCR, giving one entry per CDR3 protein. The table lists about 1,800,000 distinct CDR3 sequences, 28% of them singletons. The sample comes from a study of blood T cells in healthy people across ages. Study-wide findings and caveats: It was not possible, with unsorted PBMCs, to conclusively compare naive and antigen-experienced cells. A roughly linear fall in TCR beta diversity per million T cells was seen with increasing age. Estimated diversity that came from one million T cells was considered an underestimate.

The genes are TRBV7-2 and TRBJ2-1; 10 positions match TRBD2. The TCR originated in a woman younger than 45 in good health. The sample comprised blood. CDR3 nucleotide sequence: TGTGCCAGCAGCGTTAGCGGGGGGTGGAATGAGCAGTTCTTC. Residues: CASSVSGGWNEQFF.